This is a list of T cell receptor beta chains from one sample in a study of cytomegalovirus exposure and HLA in healthy donors. TCRdb's copy holds only in-frame clones and misses some; the assay was immunoSEQ multiplex PCR. The table records 110,000 to 150,000 clones, 55% to 85% of them present only once. Material for sequencing was PBMCs. Every receptor here comes from a man between 35 and 55 years old in good health and CMV-seronegative. Each CDR3 is given with its conserved first and last residue. A D gene is named only where the DNA matches it firmly. Rows give clone size only sometimes, using once, few, many, or a class for an expanded clone.

TRBV5-1	TRBJ2-1	TRBD2	.	TGCGCCTCGACGAGCGGGGGGGGCAACCCCTACAATGAGCAGTTCTTC	CASTSGGGNPYNEQFF
TRBV7-3	TRBJ2-2	.	.	TGTGCCAGCGGCCCCGGGATAAACACCGGGGAGCTGTTTTTT	CASGPGINTGELFF
TRBV19	TRBJ1-4	.	.	TGTGCCAGTAGTATAGACACAAATGAAAAACTGTTTTTT	CASSIDTNEKLFF
TRBV7-8	TRBJ1-4	.	.	TGTGCCAGCAGCCCCTCCGGGGGGTATGGGAAGGAAAAACTGTTTTTT	CASSPSGGYGKEKLFF
TRBV7-9	TRBJ2-3	.	.	TGTGCCAGCAGCCAGACACAGGCCGGCACAGATACGCAGTATTTT	CASSQTQAGTDTQYF
TRBV4-1	TRBJ2-5	.	few	TGCGCCAGCAGCCAAGTCCAGGGAAGGCAAGAGACCCAGTACTTC	CASSQVQGRQETQYF
TRBV5-1	TRBJ1-2	.	few	TGCGCCAGCAGCTTGGCGTCGACAGCTTATGGCTACACCTTC	CASSLASTAYGYTF
TRBV5-1	TRBJ2-2	TRBD1	.	TGCGCCAGCAGCGAAGAAAGGGGGCTGATAACCGGGGAGCTGTTTTTT	CASSEERGLITGELFF
TRBV9	TRBJ2-7	.	.	TGTGCCAGCAGCGTAGACGACGGGTACGTAGCCTACGAGCAGTACTTC	CASSVDDGYVAYEQYF
TRBV4-1	TRBJ2-1	TRBD1	.	TGCGCCAGCAGCCAACAAAGAACAGGGGACCATGAGCAGTTCTTC	CASSQQRTGDHEQFF
TRBV28	TRBJ1-5	TRBD1	.	TGTGCCACTGTGGGACAGGGCCAAAATCAGCCCCAGCATTTT	CATVGQGQNQPQHF
TRBV6-6	TRBJ1-3	TRBD1	.	TGTGCCAGCAGATCTTACGGGACAGCTGGAAACACCATATATTTT	CASRSYGTAGNTIYF
TRBV6-5	TRBJ1-1	TRBD1	.	TGTGCCAGCAGTACAGGGGTTGGTGAAGCTTTCTTT	CASSTGVGEAFF
TRBV19	TRBJ2-7	TRBD1	.	TGTGCCAGTAGACCGGGACAGGGGACCTACGAGCAGTACTTC	CASRPGQGTYEQYF
TRBV5-1	TRBJ2-5	.	few	TGCGCCAGCAGATCGGACAGTGGGTGGGAGACCCAGTACTTC	CASRSDSGWETQYF
TRBV7-3	TRBJ2-1	TRBD2	.	TGTGCCAGCAGTCTACTAAGCGGGGGGGCGCATGAGCAGTTCTTC	CASSLLSGGAHEQFF
TRBV6-5	TRBJ2-1	.	.	TGTGCCAGCAACAGGGAAGGACCCTCCTACAATGAGCAGTTCTTC	CASNREGPSYNEQFF